This T cell receptor beta chain was recorded in a study of T cells in Graves' hyperthyroidism and ophthalmopathy. Study outcomes and limitations: Clonotypes that were expanded in thyroid above 0.001 mostly appeared in blood too.

This clonotype has a count of ten or more. Its antigen remains unknown. It was RNA transcripts that yielded the amplified TCR beta CDR3 regions. The HTBI primer set was used in a first-round RT-PCR of the TCR CDR3. Via MiXCR, TCRdb re-called the multiplex PCR reads, giving one row per CDR3 protein. The data contain roughly 530,000 distinct CDR3 sequences, 15% to 20% of them singletons. This clonotype was obtained from a woman aged 18 to 35 with Graves' ophthalmopathy. The material sequenced was blood.

CDR3 sequence: CATSRPQGMDYGYTF. Written as DNA, the CDR3 is TGTGCCACCAGCAGACCACAGGGAATGGACTATGGCTACACCTTC. This chain uses TRBV15 with TRBJ1-2; TRBD1 might be the D (6 bases). From germline, CDR1 is LNHNV and CDR2 YYDKDF (reference sequence). Trimming took off 2 bases at V and 3 bases at J, with 13 bases between the two ends. The CDR3 extends over 15 amino acids.